Described below is a single T cell receptor (beta chain) sequence and its context. The sample comes from a study of blood T cell repertoires in COVID-19. On the study more broadly: From T cells, B-cell-depleted T cells, or PBMCs came the material, which was cDNA or gDNA.

V dropped 6 bases and J dropped 5; count of bases not matched to a gene: 12. CDR3 size: 15 residues. The germline CDR1 and CDR2 sequences are SGHTS and YDEGEE. Libraries were prepared by immunoSEQ multiplex PCR; TCRdb keeps only in-frame clonotypes and omits some of them. The data hold 240,000 or so clones, with 82% observed a single time. The sequence was collected from a woman aged 55-69 years with active or convalescent COVID-19. Sequenced sample: peripheral blood. This sequence joins TRBV5-8 and TRBJ2-5, with TRBD1 identical over 8 bases. In DNA, the CDR3 is TGTGCCAGCACCCGCGGAGACAGGGGCTATGAGACCCAGTACTTC. Translation: CASTRGDRGYETQYF.